Shown below are 2 T cell receptor beta chains from a single sample sequenced in a study of blood T cell repertoires in COVID-19. Clones were sequenced by immunoSEQ multiplex PCR, and TCRdb holds only the in-frame ones, with some missing. The top ten clones hold over 4% of a sample with about 260,000 clones, more than 75% of them seen once. Sequenced sample: peripheral blood. Source of these receptors: a woman aged 55-70 years with COVID-19, enrolled during active disease.

CDR3 protein: CASTLSGTTTDTQYF. DNA for the CDR3: TGTGCCAGTACCCTTAGCGGGACTACCACAGATACGCAGTATTTT. The V and J genes are TRBV19 and TRBJ2-3; 8 bases agree with TRBD2. Germline trimming cut 7 bases from V and 2 bases from J; bases unmatched to any gene: 8. The V gene's germline CDR1 is LNHDA and CDR2 SQIVND (reference sequence). There are 15 residues in the CDR3.

The gene calls are TRBV6-4 and TRBJ2-1; 11 nucleotides align to TRBD2. The germline CDR1 and CDR2 sequences are MRHNA and SNTAGT. The CDR3 is 14 amino acids. V lost 6 bases, J lost 4 bases, and 2 bases stayed unmatched. CDR3 sequence reads: CASSRTSGYNEQFF. CDR3 in DNA: TGTGCCAGCAGCCGGACTAGCGGGTACAATGAGCAGTTCTTC.